This TCR beta chain was sequenced in a study of T cell responses to AZD1222 COVID-19 vaccine. General observations from the study: The donor cohort was predominantly white British with a female majority, and clonal diversity may have been underestimated.

Data came from immunoSEQ multiplex PCR; TCRdb stores just in-frame clones and leaves some out. The table lists approximately 130,000 clones, roughly 88% of them singletons. V dropped 1 base and J dropped 9 bases, with 10 bases sitting between them. The V gene's germline CDR1 is SEHNR and CDR2 FQNEAQ (reference sequence). The CDR3 is 14 amino acids. Of note for this clone: Its antigen is unknown.

This specimen was peripheral blood, taken on day 0 of AZD1222 vaccination. The chain combines TRBV7-9 with TRBJ1-6; no reliable D call. The clonotype was recovered from an adult in good health. The CDR3 here is CASSLVSGVSPLHF. CDR3 sequence (DNA): TGTGCCAGCAGCTTAGTTTCCGGCGTTTCACCCCTCCACTTT.